The source of this TCR beta chain is a study of early T cells in non-severe SARS-CoV-2 infection. Study details: Bulk RNA isolated from unsorted whole blood underwent sequencing; chains were not paired. Study results and limitations: Database matching using VDJdb favored anti-spike CD8 responses, with private and CD4 specificities left missing.

This clonotype came up a few times. Its antigen remains unidentified. Individual cDNA molecules each received unique molecular identifiers attached to them. In TCRdb, the 5' RACE reads were re-called with MiXCR into one record per CDR3 protein. In the table there are roughly 50,000 distinct CDR3 sequences, over 7.5% of which are singletons. The germline V and J ends were trimmed by 7 bases and 5 bases, with 12 bases remaining between them. In germline, CDR1 is MDHEN, CDR2 SYDVKM. This CDR3 contains 12 residues. This clonotype was obtained from an adult who was a healthcare worker with PCR-confirmed SARS-CoV-2 infection or an uninfected control (not recorded which). Material: whole blood. This chain uses TRBV28 with TRBJ2-7, with D possibly TRBD1 on 5 matching bases. CDR3 nucleotide sequence: TGTGCCAGCAAGGGGCAGGGCCACGAGCAGTACTTC. Translated, it gives CASKGQGHEQYF.